This T cell receptor (beta chain) was identified in a study of T-cell memory formation after mild COVID-19. Study-wide results and caveats: Still unconfirmed is whether the second-wave clones peaking on day 37 recognized SARS-CoV-2.

Deletions cut 0 bases from V and 4 bases from J, with 7 bases between. The germline CDR1 and CDR2 sequences are SGHKS and YYEKEE (reference sequence). CDR3 length: 14 residues. This clonotype was seen repeatedly, ten times or more. No antigen is known for it. MiXCR, applied by TCRdb to the 5' RACE reads, yields one record per CDR3 protein. The top ten hold approximately 3.4% of the sample, which has under 300,000 distinct CDR3 sequences, approximately 16% seen once. Specimen: PBMCs or a T cell subset sorted from them (not recorded which). The chain combines TRBV5-5 with TRBJ1-4; no reliable D call. The source of this sequence is a man aged 18 to 35 who had mild COVID-19 (a few samples of this study predate the infection). Cell type and time point are not known. CDR3 sequence: CASSLEAVNEKLFF. The CDR3, as DNA: TGTGCCAGCAGCTTGGAGGCTGTTAATGAAAAACTGTTTTTT.